The clone carrying this TCR beta chain was seen a handful of times. The antigen is not known. These data come from a study of T cell responses to AZD1222 COVID-19 vaccine. The study's findings and limits: Spike-specific TCR breadth and depth rose after two AZD1222 doses. The sample set comprised mostly white British donors with more females, and clonal diversity was possibly underestimated.

The germline CDR1 and CDR2 sequences are SGHRS and YFSETQ. The V gene lost 0 bases and the J gene lost 4 bases, with 16 bases spanning the gap. The CDR3 has 16 amino acids. Measured with immunoSEQ multiplex PCR; TCRdb has only the in-frame clones, and not every one. The table includes about 180,000 clones, 70% to 90% detected once. The chain couples TRBV5-1 to TRBJ1-1; a possible D gene is TRBD1 (6 bases). The sample in question was peripheral blood, obtained 28 days after the second AZD1222 dose. The sequence was obtained from an adult who received the AZD1222 COVID-19 vaccine. CDR3 coding DNA: TGCGCCAGCAGCTTGGAAGGACAGTGGTTGGGCACTGAAGCTTTCTTT. Its translation is CASSLEGQWLGTEAFF.